The next 5 T cell receptor beta chains were all read from a single sample in a study of blood T cells in healthy people across ages. The authors ran a second PCR of roughly 6 to 12 cycles using a sample-barcoded 5' primer and a J-beta primer mix. MiXCR was run by TCRdb on the 5' RACE reads, yielding one entry per CDR3 protein. The table records over 1.5 million distinct CDR3 sequences, around 50% of them present only once. Specimen: blood. These receptors were obtained from a middle-aged woman in good health.

This chain uses TRBV6-2 or TRBV6-3 with TRBJ2-7; TRBD2 matches 8 bases. Trimming took 6 bases from V and 4 from J; bases not matched to a gene: 11. Germline CDR1 and CDR2: MNHEY and SVGEGT. The CDR3 runs 15 residues. CDR3 sequence: CASRSSGAALYEQYF. CDR3 DNA: TGTGCCAGCAGAAGTAGCGGGGCGGCTCTATACGAGCAGTACTTC.

This chain connects TRBV28 to TRBJ2-1, with a tentative D call TRBD1 (5 bases). The CDR3 is 17 residues long. The germline V and J ends were trimmed by 3 bases and 5 bases, with 20 bases remaining between them. The germline V gene encodes CDR1 MDHEN and CDR2 SYDVKM. The CDR3 loop is CASSFPTGQLTDNEQFF. In nucleotides, the CDR3 is TGTGCCAGCAGTTTCCCCACAGGTCAACTGACTGACAATGAGCAGTTCTTC.

For the CDR3, the DNA is TGTGCCAGCAGCCGGAGGGGTGGGGGTACTACCTATAATTCACCCCTCCACTTT. As protein: CASSRRGGGTTYNSPLHF. This chain links TRBV7-2 with TRBJ1-6, with a possible D match to TRBD1 (5 bases). The CDR3 covers 18 residues. Germline V gives CDR1 SGHTA, CDR2 FQGNSA. V gave up 5 bases and J gave up 2 bases, with 19 bases separating them.

This clonotype occurred a few times. The chain is built from TRBV4-3 and TRBJ2-3; the match to TRBD2 covers 7 bases. This CDR3 region has 16 residues. The germline CDR1 and CDR2 sequences are LGHNA and YSLEER. V lost 2 bases, J lost 0 bases, and 5 bases stayed unmatched. CDR3 DNA: TGCGCCAGCAGCCAAACCCTAGCGGCGAGCACAGATACGCAGTATTTT. Amino acids: CASSQTLAASTDTQYF.

Concerning this clonotype: Its ends do not fully match the called genes, so a read error is possible. The gene calls are TRBV29-1 and TRBJ2-1; perhaps TRBD1 as D (5 bases). The CDR3 has 11 amino acids. The germline V gene encodes CDR1 SQVTM and CDR2 ANQGSEA. CDR3 sequence reads: CSDTGYSEQFF. As DNA, the CDR3 is TGCAGCGATACAGGTTACAGTGAGCAGTTCTTC.